This passage covers 14 T cell receptor beta chains from one sample sequenced in a study of blood T cell repertoires in COVID-19. The method was immunoSEQ multiplex PCR; TCRdb's version includes in-frame clones alone and lacks a portion of them. The sample carries over 150,000 clones, about 84% recorded once. What was sequenced was peripheral blood. The receptors shown here come from a human donor in a cohort sampled during active COVID-19.

The chain couples TRBV11-2 to TRBJ2-7; TRBD2 matches at 7 bases. The germline V gene has CDR1 SGHAT and CDR2 FQNNGV. J gave up 6 bases and V 5 bases, and 13 bases lay outside the gene matches. CDR3 length equals 15 residues. The CDR3 sequence is CASSQGAGSGFEQYF. CDR3 nucleotides: TGTGCCAGCAGCCAAGGAGCGGGAAGTGGGTTCGAGCAGTACTTC.

This clone has only a few counts. The rearrangement links TRBV19 to TRBJ1-2; a weak D match, TRBD1 (5 bases). There are 12 residues in the CDR3. Trimming left V 10 bases short and J 5 bases short, with 14 bases between. CDR1 LNHDA and CDR2 SQIVND come from the germline V gene (reference sequence). This CDR3 is CATLRGAYGYTF. The CDR3, as DNA: TGTGCCACCTTGCGGGGCGCGTATGGCTACACCTTC. The full variable domain, completed using reference TRBV19 and TRBJ1-2, is DGGITQSPKYLFRKEGQNVTLSCEQNLNHDAMYWYRQDPGQGLRLIYYSQIVNDFQKGDIAEGYSVSREKKESFPLTVTSAQKNPTAFYLCATLRGAYGYTFGSGTRLTVV.

The V call is TRBV7-9, the J call TRBJ1-6; D possibly corresponds to TRBD1 (5 bases). The CDR3 extends over 16 amino acids. Trimming shortened V by 5 bases and J by 7 bases, and 18 bases separated the two germline ends. From germline, CDR1 is SEHNR and CDR2 FQNEAQ (reference sequence). The CDR3 nucleotides read TGTGCCAGCAGCCCTGGGGGGTTTCCGATCAATTCACCCCTCCACTTT. It specifies CASSPGGFPINSPLHF.

This chain connects TRBV5-1 to TRBJ1-1; no definite D call. The germline gives CDR1 SGHRS, CDR2 YFSETQ. CDR3 size: 15 residues. With 1 base removed from V and 4 bases from J, the gap between germline ends came to 14 bases. The CDR3 loop reads CASSLQVGGGTEAFF. CDR3 bases: TGCGCCAGCAGCTTGCAGGTCGGAGGAGGCACTGAAGCTTTCTTT.

V and J are TRBV5-1 and TRBJ1-1; 10 nucleotides agree with TRBD1. V was clipped by 7 bases and J by 3 bases; unmatched bases: 3. Per germline, CDR1 SGHRS and CDR2 YFSETQ. The CDR3 is made up of 13 amino acids. CDR3 in amino acids: CASGGQGDTEAFF. The CDR3 region has the DNA TGCGCCAGCGGAGGACAGGGGGACACTGAAGCTTTCTTT.

The CDR3 DNA follows: TGTGCCACCAGGTCTCCGGGCAGGGTACGGGAGCAGTACTTC. The encoded protein is CATRSPGRVREQYF. The V call is TRBV24-1, the J call TRBJ2-7; a possible D gene is TRBD1 (5 bases). Trimming removed 7 bases from V and 7 bases from J, with 19 bases in between. This CDR3 comprises 14 residues. Per the germline V gene, CDR1 is KGHDR and CDR2 is SFDVKD.

This chain uses TRBV4-1 with TRBJ2-5; a weak D match, TRBD1 (5 bases). Germline V gene sequence: CDR1 MGHRA, CDR2 YSYEKL. V dropped 3 bases and J dropped 4 bases, with 15 bases sitting between them. This CDR3 comprises 15 residues. DNA for the CDR3: TGCGCCAGCAGCCAGAATTCCGATCAGGGAGAGACCCAGTACTTC. Residues: CASSQNSDQGETQYF.

V is TRBV7-2 and J is TRBJ2-7; a weak D match, TRBD2 (6 bases). Germline V gene lookup returns CDR1 SGHTA and CDR2 FQGNSA. The V end lost 5 bases, the J end lost 1 base, and 9 bases lay between the germline ends. This CDR3 region has 13 residues. The CDR3 DNA follows: TGTGCCAGCAGCCCCGGAGGGTCCTACGAGCAGTACTTC. Amino acid sequence: CASSPGGSYEQYF.

This chain connects TRBV6-2 or TRBV6-3 to TRBJ2-1, with 7 bases matching TRBD1. Germline V gene data show CDR1 as MNHEY and CDR2 as SVGEGT. V shed 3 bases and J 9 bases; nucleotides not matched to a gene: 23. This CDR3 is 19 amino acids long. The CDR3, as DNA: TGTGCCAGCAGTTATCAATGGGCAAGAGGGGGCCCCGGGCCGTCTGAGCAGTTCTTC. Translated: CASSYQWARGGPGPSEQFF.

The count of this clone is one. The V and J genes are TRBV7-6 and TRBJ1-1, with D possibly being TRBD1 (5 bases). Trimming shortened V by 2 bases and J by 3 bases, and 10 bases separated the two germline ends. The V gene's germline CDR1 is SGHVS and CDR2 FNYEAQ. The length of the CDR3 is 14 residues. The chain's CDR3 is CASSLTGTDTEAFF. DNA of the CDR3: TGTGCCAGCAGCTTAACCGGGACTGACACTGAAGCTTTCTTT.

This chain joins TRBV9 and TRBJ2-7, with 7 positions matching TRBD1. Germline V gives CDR1 SGDLS, CDR2 YYNGEE. V was clipped by 3 bases and J by 2 bases; unmatched bases: 5. The CDR3 has 14 residues. CDR3 sequence (DNA): TGTGCCAGCAGCGCCAGCGGACAGGCCTACGAGCAGTACTTC. It is translated as CASSASGQAYEQYF.

The chain employs TRBV7-9 and TRBJ2-5, with D possibly being TRBD2 (7 bases). V shed 5 bases and J shed 2 bases, with 24 bases lying between them. This CDR3 comprises 18 residues. Per the germline V gene, CDR1 is SEHNR and CDR2 is FQNEAQ (reference sequence). This chain's CDR3 is CASSRLGGGRGTQETQYF. CDR3 DNA sequence: TGTGCCAGCAGCCGACTAGGAGGGGGGAGGGGGACACAAGAGACCCAGTACTTC.

This clone was detected only a few times. The chain combines TRBV7-9 with TRBJ2-3, with 7 bases aligning to TRBD2. V lost 5 bases, J lost 10 bases, and 9 bases stayed unmatched. Germline V gene sequence: CDR1 SEHNR, CDR2 FQNEAQ (reference sequence). This CDR3 is 13 amino acids long. The CDR3 here is CASSLGRARAQYF. The CDR3 region has the DNA TGTGCCAGCAGCCTGGGGAGGGCTAGGGCGCAGTATTTT. The full variable domain, rest sourced from reference TRBV7-9 and TRBJ2-3, is DTGVSQNPRHKITKRGQNVTFRCDPISEHNRLYWYRQTLGQGPEFLTYFQNEAQLEKSRLLSDRFSAERPKGSFSTLEIQRTEQGDSAMYLCASSLGRARAQYFGPGTRLTVL.

CDR3 DNA sequence: TGTGCCAGCAGCCGAGAAACAGGGGGCTGGGAGACTGAAGCTTTCTTT. It encodes CASSRETGGWETEAFF. This chain links TRBV7-9 with TRBJ1-1; 9 nucleotides align to TRBD1. J gave up 5 bases and V 5 bases, and 12 bases lay outside the gene matches. This CDR3 contains 16 residues. The V gene's germline CDR1 is SEHNR and CDR2 FQNEAQ (reference sequence).